This T cell receptor (beta chain) was captured in a study of cytomegalovirus exposure and HLA in healthy donors. The study's findings and limits: Most CMV-associated TCR beta chains appeared HLA-restricted in a later analysis.

About this clone: What it binds is not known.

The germline gives CDR1 MDHEN, CDR2 SYDVKM. V was cut by 6 bases and J by 1 base, with 12 bases left in between. This CDR3 spans 14 amino acids. PCR used 60 Vbeta primers and 13 Jbeta primers. Clones were sequenced by immunoSEQ multiplex PCR, and TCRdb holds only the in-frame ones, with some missing. The sample holds 110,000 to 150,000 clones; around 80% are singletons and the top ten take roughly 1.3%. Sequenced material: PBMCs. The receptor was derived from a male donor in good health and CMV-seropositive. The genes are TRBV28 and TRBJ1-1, with D maybe TRBD1 (5 bases). In DNA, the CDR3 is TGTGCCAGCAGAATAGGGGTTTCGAACACTGAAGCTTTCTTT. Translation: CASRIGVSNTEAFF.